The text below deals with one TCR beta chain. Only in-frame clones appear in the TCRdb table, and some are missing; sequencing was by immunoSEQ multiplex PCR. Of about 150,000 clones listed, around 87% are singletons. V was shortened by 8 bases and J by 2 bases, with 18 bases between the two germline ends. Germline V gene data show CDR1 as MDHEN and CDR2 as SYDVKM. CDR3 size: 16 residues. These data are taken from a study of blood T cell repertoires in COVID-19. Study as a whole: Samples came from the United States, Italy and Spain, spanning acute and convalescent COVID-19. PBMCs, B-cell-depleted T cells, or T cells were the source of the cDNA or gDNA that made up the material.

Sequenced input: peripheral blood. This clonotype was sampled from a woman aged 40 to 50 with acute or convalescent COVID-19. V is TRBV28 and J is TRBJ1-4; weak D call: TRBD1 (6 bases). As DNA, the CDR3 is TGTGCCAGCTTCCGGCACAGGGATTCCACTAATGAAAAACTGTTTTTT. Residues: CASFRHRDSTNEKLFF. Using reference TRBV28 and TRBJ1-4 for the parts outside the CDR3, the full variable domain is DVKVTQSSRYLVKRTGEKVFLECVQDMDHENMFWYRQDPGLGLRLIYFSYDVKMKEKGDIPEGYSVSREKKERFSLILESASTNQTSMYLCASFRHRDSTNEKLFFGSGTQLSVL.